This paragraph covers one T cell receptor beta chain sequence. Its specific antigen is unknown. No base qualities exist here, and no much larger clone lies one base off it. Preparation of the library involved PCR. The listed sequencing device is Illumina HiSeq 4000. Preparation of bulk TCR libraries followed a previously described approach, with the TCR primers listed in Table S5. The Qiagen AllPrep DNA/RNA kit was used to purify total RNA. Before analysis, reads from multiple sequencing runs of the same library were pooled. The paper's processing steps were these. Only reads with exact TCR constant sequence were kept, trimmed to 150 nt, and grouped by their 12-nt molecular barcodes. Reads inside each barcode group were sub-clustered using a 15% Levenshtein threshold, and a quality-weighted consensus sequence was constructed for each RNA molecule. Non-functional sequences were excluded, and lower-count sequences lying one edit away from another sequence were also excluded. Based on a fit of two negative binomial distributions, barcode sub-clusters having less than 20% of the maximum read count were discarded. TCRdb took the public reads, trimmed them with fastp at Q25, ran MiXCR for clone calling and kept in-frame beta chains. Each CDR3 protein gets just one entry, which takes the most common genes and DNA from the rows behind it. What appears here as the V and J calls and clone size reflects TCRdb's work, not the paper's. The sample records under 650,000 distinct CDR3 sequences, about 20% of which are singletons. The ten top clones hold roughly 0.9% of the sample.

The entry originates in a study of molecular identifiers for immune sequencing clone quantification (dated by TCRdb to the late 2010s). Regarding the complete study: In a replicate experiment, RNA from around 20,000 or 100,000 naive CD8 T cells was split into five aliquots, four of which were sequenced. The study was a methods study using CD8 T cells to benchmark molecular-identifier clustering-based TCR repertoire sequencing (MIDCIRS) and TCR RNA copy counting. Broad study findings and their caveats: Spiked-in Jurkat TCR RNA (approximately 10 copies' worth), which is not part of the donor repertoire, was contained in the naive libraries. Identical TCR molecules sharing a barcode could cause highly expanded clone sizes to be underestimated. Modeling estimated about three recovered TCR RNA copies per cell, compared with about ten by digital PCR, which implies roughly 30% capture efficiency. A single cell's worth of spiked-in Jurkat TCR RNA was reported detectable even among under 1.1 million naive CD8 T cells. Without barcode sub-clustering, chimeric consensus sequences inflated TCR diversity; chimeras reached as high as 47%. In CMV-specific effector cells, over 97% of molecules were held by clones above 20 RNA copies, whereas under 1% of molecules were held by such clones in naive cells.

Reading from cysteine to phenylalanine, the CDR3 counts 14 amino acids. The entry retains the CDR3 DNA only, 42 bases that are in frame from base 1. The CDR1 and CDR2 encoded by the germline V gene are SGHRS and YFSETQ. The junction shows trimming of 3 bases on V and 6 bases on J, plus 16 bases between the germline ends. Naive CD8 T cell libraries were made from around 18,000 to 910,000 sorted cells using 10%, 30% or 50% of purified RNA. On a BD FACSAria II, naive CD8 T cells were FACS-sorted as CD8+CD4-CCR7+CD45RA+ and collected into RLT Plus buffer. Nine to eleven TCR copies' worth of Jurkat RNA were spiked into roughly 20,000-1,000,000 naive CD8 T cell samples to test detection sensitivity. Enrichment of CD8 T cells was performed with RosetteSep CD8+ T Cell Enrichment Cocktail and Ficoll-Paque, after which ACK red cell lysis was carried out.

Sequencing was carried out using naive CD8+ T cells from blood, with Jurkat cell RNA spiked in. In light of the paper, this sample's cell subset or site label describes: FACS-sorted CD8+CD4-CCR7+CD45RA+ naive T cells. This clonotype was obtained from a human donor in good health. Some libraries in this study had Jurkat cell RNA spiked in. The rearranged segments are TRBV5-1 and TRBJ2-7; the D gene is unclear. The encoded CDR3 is CASSYSRGVSEQYF. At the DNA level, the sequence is TGCGCCAGCAGCTACTCTCGTGGGGTTTCCGAGCAGTACTTC.